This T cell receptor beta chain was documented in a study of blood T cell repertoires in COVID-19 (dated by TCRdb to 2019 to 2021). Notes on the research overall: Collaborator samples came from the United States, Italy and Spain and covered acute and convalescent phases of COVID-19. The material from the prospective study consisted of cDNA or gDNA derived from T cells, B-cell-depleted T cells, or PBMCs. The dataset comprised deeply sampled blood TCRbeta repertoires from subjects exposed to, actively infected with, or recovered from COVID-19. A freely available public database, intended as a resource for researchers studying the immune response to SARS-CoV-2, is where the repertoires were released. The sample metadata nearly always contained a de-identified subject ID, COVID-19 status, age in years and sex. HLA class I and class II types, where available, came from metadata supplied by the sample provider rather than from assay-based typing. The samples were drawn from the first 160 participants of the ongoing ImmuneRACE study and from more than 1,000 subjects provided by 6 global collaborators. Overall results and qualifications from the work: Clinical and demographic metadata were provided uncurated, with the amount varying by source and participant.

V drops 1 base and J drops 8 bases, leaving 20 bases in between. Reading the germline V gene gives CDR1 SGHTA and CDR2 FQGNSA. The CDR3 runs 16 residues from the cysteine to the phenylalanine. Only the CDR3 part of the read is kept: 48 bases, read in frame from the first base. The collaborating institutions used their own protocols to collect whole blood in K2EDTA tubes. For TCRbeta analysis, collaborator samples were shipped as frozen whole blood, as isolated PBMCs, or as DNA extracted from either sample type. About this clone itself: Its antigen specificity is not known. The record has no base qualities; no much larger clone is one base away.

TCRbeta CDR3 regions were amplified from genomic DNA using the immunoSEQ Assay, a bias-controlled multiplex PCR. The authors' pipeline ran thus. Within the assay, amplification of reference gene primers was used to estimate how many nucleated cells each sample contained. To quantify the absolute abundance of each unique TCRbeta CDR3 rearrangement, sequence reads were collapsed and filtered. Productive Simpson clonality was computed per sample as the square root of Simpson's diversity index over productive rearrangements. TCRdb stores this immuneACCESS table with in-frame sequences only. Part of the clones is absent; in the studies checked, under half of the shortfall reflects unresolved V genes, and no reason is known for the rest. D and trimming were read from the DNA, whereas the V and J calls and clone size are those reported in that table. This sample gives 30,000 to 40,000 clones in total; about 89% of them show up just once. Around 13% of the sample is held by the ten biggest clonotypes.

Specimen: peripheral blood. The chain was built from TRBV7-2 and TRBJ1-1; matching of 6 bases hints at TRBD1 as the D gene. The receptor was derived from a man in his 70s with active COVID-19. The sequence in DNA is TGTGCCAGCAGCTTAGTCCGTTTTGGCAGGGGCGAAGAAGCTTTCTTT. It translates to CASSLVRFGRGEEAFF.